Reported below is one TCR beta chain. Its target is not known. The source of the sample is a study of graft-versus-host responses after intestinal transplantation. Measured with immunoSEQ multiplex PCR; TCRdb has only the in-frame clones, and not every one. The table has approximately 89,000 clones, approximately 92% seen once. CDR1 and CDR2 (germline): GTSNPN, SVGIG (reference sequence). The CDR3 consists of 15 residues. After removal of 2 bases from V and 6 bases from J, the junction contained 8 bases not matched to a gene. V gene TRBV30 combines with J gene TRBJ1-5; the match to TRBD1 covers 9 bases. The sequencing used unstimulated CD8+ T cells sorted from spleen or lymph node cells, collected before transplant. The source is a human donor who was the organ donor for an intestinal transplant. CDR3: CAWSFGGQGFQPQHF. The DNA for the CDR3 is TGTGCCTGGAGTTTCGGGGGACAGGGCTTTCAGCCCCAGCATTTT.